The 22 T cell receptor beta chains given below trace back to one sample, sequenced in a study of shared clonotypes between healthy human individuals. Assay: immunoSEQ multiplex PCR; the TCRdb copy retains only in-frame clones and omits some. The sample records around 700,000 clones, approximately 75% being singletons. The sample taken for sequencing was memory CD4+ T cells sorted from blood. The subset is: CD45RA-negative fraction. The receptors shown here come from a woman aged 30 to 39 in good health.

J is TRBJ2-5 and V is TRBV5-6; 8 bases map to TRBD2. Germline V gene lookup returns CDR1 SGHDT and CDR2 YYEEEE. The CDR3 sequence is 12 residues long. V trimming: 2 bases; J trimming: 13 bases; junction bases outside the gene matches: 7. The CDR3 bases are TGTGCCAGCAGCTTTCTGGCGGGAGGATCGTACTTC. It codes for CASSFLAGGSYF.

The chain employs TRBV4-2 and TRBJ1-3; possible D gene TRBD1, 5 bases. V was cut by 8 bases and J by 2 bases, with 10 bases left in between. From germline, CDR1 is LGHNA and CDR2 YNFKEQ. CDR3 length: 13 residues. Here the CDR3 reads CASARTTGNTIYF. In nucleotides, the CDR3 is TGTGCCAGCGCAAGGACAACTGGAAACACCATATATTTT.

This chain uses TRBV21-1 with TRBJ1-5. TRBV21-1 is a listed pseudogene. This CDR3 is 11 amino acids long. DNA for the CDR3: TGTGCCAGCAGCGGTGTTCAGCCCCAGCATTTT. Its translation is CASSGVQPQHF.

The rearrangement joins TRBV7-2 to TRBJ2-7, with D possibly TRBD2 on 5 matching bases. The CDR3 is made up of 16 amino acids. The germline gives CDR1 SGHTA, CDR2 FQGNSA. V gave up 1 base and J gave up 3 bases, with 16 bases separating them. The CDR3 sequence: CASSLVEAGEFYEQYF. The CDR3 coding sequence is TGTGCCAGCAGCTTAGTCGAAGCCGGGGAGTTCTACGAGCAGTACTTC.

This clone was counted only a few times. This sample also contains other DNA sequences that code for the same CDR3. The V gene is TRBV9, the J gene TRBJ1-1, with D possibly matching TRBD1 (6 bases). The V gene lost 5 bases and the J gene lost 4 bases, with 18 bases spanning the gap. This CDR3 comprises 15 residues. Germline CDR1 and CDR2: SGDLS and YYNGEE. In DNA, the CDR3 is TGTGCCAGCAGTGGCCCGGGGGGCGGGGGCACTGAAGCTTTCTTT. Translating gives CASSGPGGGGTEAFF.

In this sample, this clone turned up a few times. The CDR3 DNA sequence: TGTGCCACCGGACGAGGGGGCTCCTACGAGCAGTACTTC. Its translation: CATGRGGSYEQYF. The rearrangement joins TRBV6-5 to TRBJ2-7, with a tentative D call TRBD1 (6 bases). The CDR3 is 13 amino acids. V lost 10 bases and J lost 0, with 13 bases in between. From germline, CDR1 is MNHEY and CDR2 SVGAGI.

The chain joins TRBV6-5 to TRBJ2-7; D not certain. The CDR3 runs 14 residues. V lost 5 bases, J lost 3 bases, and 14 bases lay in between. Germline V CDR1 and CDR2: MNHEY, SVGAGI. The CDR3 region has the DNA TGTGCCAGCAGTGCACGGACCAGCGACTACGAGCAGTACTTC. This gives the protein CASSARTSDYEQYF.

The V gene is TRBV7-8, the J gene TRBJ1-3, with D tentatively TRBD1 (6 bases). V lost 5 bases and J lost 3, with 17 bases in between. The V gene's germline CDR1 is SGHVS and CDR2 FQNEAQ. The CDR3 is 16 residues long. CDR3 nucleotide sequence: TGTGCCAGCAGCCCTAACAGGGTGTGGAATGGAAACACCATATATTTT. It codes for CASSPNRVWNGNTIYF. Filled out from reference TRBV7-8 and TRBJ1-3, the complete variable domain reads GAGVSQSPRYKVAKRGQDVALRCDPISGHVSLFWYQQALGQGPEFLTYFQNEAQLDKSGLPSDRFFAERPEGSVSTLKIQRTQQEDSAVYLCASSPNRVWNGNTIYFGEGSWLTVV.

J is TRBJ2-7 and V is TRBV27; D could derive from TRBD1 or TRBD2 (5 bases each). V was pared by 4 bases and J by 6 bases, with 19 bases between. Germline lookup yields CDR1 MNHEY and CDR2 SMNVEV (reference sequence). The CDR3 runs 15 residues. The CDR3 coding sequence is TGTGCCAGCAGTTCAGACCCGGGACCCCTTTCCGAGCAGTACTTC. This gives the protein CASSSDPGPLSEQYF.

The chain combines TRBV6-5 with TRBJ2-1, with D tentatively TRBD1 (5 bases). The ends were cut back, 7 bases at V and 10 bases at J, with 20 bases in the middle. The CDR3 covers 14 residues. Germline V gene sequence: CDR1 MNHEY, CDR2 SVGAGI. The CDR3 spells CASTSHTKRGEQFF. The CDR3 DNA follows: TGTGCCAGCACTTCACATACTAAAAGGGGAGAGCAGTTCTTC.

In this sample, this clone turned up many times. The rearrangement links TRBV25-1 to TRBJ2-3, with 8 bases lining up with TRBD2. Trimming took 4 bases from V and 7 from J; bases not matched to a gene: 13. CDR1 is MGHDK, CDR2 SYGVNS, per germline. The CDR3 is made up of 16 amino acids. In nucleotides, the CDR3 is TGTGCCAGCAGTGCATTCCGGCGGGGGGTGGATAATACGCAGTATTTT. Encoded protein: CASSAFRRGVDNTQYF.

This sequence joins TRBV29-1 and TRBJ2-7, with TRBD2 identical over 9 bases. Trimming took 6 bases from V and 2 from J; bases not matched to a gene: 5. Germline V lookup: CDR1 SQVTM, CDR2 ANQGSEA. The CDR3 consists of 13 residues. The CDR3 DNA follows: TGCAGCGTCGTAGCGGGAGCCACCTACGAGCAGTACTTC. Translating gives CSVVAGATYEQYF.

V is TRBV9 and J is TRBJ2-3; D possibly corresponds to TRBD1 (6 bases). The V gene's germline CDR1 is SGDLS and CDR2 YYNGEE. Deletions cut 1 base from V and 4 bases from J, with 10 bases between. The CDR3 sequence is 14 residues long. In DNA, the CDR3 is TGTGCCAGCAGCGTATCAGGGGAGCCAGATACGCAGTATTTT. This gives the protein CASSVSGEPDTQYF.

The chain employs TRBV6-1 and TRBJ2-7; weak D call: TRBD2 (5 bases). This CDR3 has 11 residues. Trimming took 8 bases from V and 3 from J, leaving 8 bases between them. The germline V gene has CDR1 MNHNS and CDR2 SASEGT. The CDR3 DNA is TGTGCCAGCGAGGGCAACTACGAGCAGTACTTC. It is translated as CASEGNYEQYF.

The chain employs TRBV27 and TRBJ1-1; possibly TRBD1 for D (5 bases). Trimming cost V 5 bases and J 0 bases, with 10 bases left between them. Per the germline V gene, CDR1 is MNHEY and CDR2 is SMNVEV (reference sequence). CDR3 size: 14 residues. As DNA, the CDR3 is TGTGCCAGCAGTACGGGACTCCTGAACACTGAAGCTTTCTTT. Amino acids: CASSTGLLNTEAFF.

Comment on this clone: The junction shows a germline mismatch at one end, possibly a read error. The V gene is TRBV7-9, the J gene TRBJ1-5; D remains ambiguous. This CDR3 is 12 amino acids long. The germline V gene encodes CDR1 SEHNR and CDR2 FQNEAQ (reference sequence). The CDR3 sequence is CASSLDGRTPYF. The CDR3 nucleotides are TGTGCCAGCAGCTTAGATGGTCGAACGCCGTATTTT.

Remarks on this clone: Within the sample, other DNA sequences also encode this same CDR3. The rearrangement links TRBV7-8 to TRBJ2-5; D is undetermined. V lost 2 bases and J 5 bases, leaving 6 bases between the germline ends. The germline V gene encodes CDR1 SGHVS and CDR2 FQNEAQ. CDR3 length equals 12 residues. CDR3 nucleotides: TGTGCCAGCAGCTTATCCGGGGAGACCCAGTACTTC. The encoded protein is CASSLSGETQYF. Looking up the rest from reference TRBV7-8 and TRBJ2-5 gives the full variable domain: GAGVSQSPRYKVAKRGQDVALRCDPISGHVSLFWYQQALGQGPEFLTYFQNEAQLDKSGLPSDRFFAERPEGSVSTLKIQRTQQEDSAVYLCASSLSGETQYFGPGTRLLVL.

This clone was detected a few times. The genes are TRBV4-1 and TRBJ1-3; 8 bases agree with TRBD1. The CDR3 runs 17 residues. Germline V gene data show CDR1 as MGHRA and CDR2 as YSYEKL. The ends lost 1 base at V and 0 bases at J; junction bases unmatched: 5. CDR3 sequence: CASSQGGTGGSGNTIYF. The CDR3 DNA follows: TGCGCCAGCAGCCAAGGTGGGACAGGAGGCTCTGGAAACACCATATATTTT.

The chain is built from TRBV6-1 and TRBJ1-3, with D possibly being TRBD1 (6 bases). The CDR3 runs to 16 residues. V lost 2 bases and J 0 bases, leaving 11 bases between the germline ends. Germline lookup yields CDR1 MNHNS and CDR2 SASEGT. CDR3 nucleotides: TGTGCCAGCAGTGAACGCAGGGGAGACTCTGGAAACACCATATATTTT. This gives the protein CASSERRGDSGNTIYF.

This chain joins TRBV7-9 and TRBJ2-7; 9 nucleotides agree with TRBD1. Per germline, CDR1 SEHNR and CDR2 FQNEAQ (reference sequence). The V gene end was trimmed by 4 bases and the J gene end by 4 bases; junction bases not matched to a gene: 8. CDR3 length equals 15 residues. Here the CDR3 DNA reads TGTGCCAGCAGCTCGTGGACAGGGGCGGGGTACGAGCAGTACTTC. Translation: CASSSWTGAGYEQYF. Variable domain in full (rest from reference TRBV7-9 and TRBJ2-7): DTGVSQNPRHKITKRGQNVTFRCDPISEHNRLYWYRQTLGQGPEFLTYFQNEAQLEKSRLLSDRFSAERPKGSFSTLEIQRTEQGDSAMYLCASSSWTGAGYEQYFGPGTRLTVT.

The chain couples TRBV2 to TRBJ2-2; TRBD2 is a possible D gene (5 bases). The V gene lost 8 bases and the J gene lost 7 bases, with 17 bases spanning the gap. CDR1 and CDR2 from the germline V gene are SNHLY and FYNNEI. This CDR3 contains 14 residues. The CDR3 here is CASENSVSGGELFF. In DNA, the CDR3 is TGTGCCAGCGAGAATAGCGTCTCGGGCGGGGAGCTGTTTTTT.

V and J are TRBV7-9 and TRBJ2-1; D is possibly TRBD1 (6 bases). The germline V gene has CDR1 SEHNR and CDR2 FQNEAQ (reference sequence). This CDR3 is built from 15 residues. The germline V and J ends were trimmed by 5 bases and 6 bases, with 17 bases remaining between them. The CDR3 spells CASSRTGNHFNEQFF. The CDR3 DNA sequence: TGTGCCAGCAGCCGAACAGGGAACCATTTCAATGAGCAGTTCTTC.